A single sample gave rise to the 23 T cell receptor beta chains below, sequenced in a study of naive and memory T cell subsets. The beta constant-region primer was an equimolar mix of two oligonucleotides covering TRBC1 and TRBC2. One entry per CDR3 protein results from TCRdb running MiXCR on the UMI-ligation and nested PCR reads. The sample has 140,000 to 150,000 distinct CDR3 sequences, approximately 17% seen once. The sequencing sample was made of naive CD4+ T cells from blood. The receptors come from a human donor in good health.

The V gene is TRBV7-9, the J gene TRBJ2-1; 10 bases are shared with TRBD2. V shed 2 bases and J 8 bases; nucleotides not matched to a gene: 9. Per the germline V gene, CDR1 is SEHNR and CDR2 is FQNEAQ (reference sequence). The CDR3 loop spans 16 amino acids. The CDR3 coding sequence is TGTGCCAGCAGCTTACGCTTGGGACTAGCGTCTGATGAGCAGTTCTTC. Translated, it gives CASSLRLGLASDEQFF.

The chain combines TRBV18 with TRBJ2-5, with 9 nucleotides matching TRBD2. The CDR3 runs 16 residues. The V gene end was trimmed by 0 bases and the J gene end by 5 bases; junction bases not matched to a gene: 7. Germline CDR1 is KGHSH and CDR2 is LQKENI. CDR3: CASSPPVSGRTETQYF. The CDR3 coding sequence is TGTGCCAGCTCACCACCAGTCAGCGGGAGGACGGAGACCCAGTACTTC.

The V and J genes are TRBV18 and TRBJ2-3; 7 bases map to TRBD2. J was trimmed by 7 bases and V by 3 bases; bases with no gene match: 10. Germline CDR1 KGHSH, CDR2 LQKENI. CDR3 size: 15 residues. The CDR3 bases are TGTGCCAGCTCACCGAAGCGGGACGGGGGAAATACGCAGTATTTT. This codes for CASSPKRDGGNTQYF.

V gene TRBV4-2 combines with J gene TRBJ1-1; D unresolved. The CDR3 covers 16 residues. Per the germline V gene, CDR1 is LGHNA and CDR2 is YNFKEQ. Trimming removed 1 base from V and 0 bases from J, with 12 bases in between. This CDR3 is CASSQGNIQVNTEAFF. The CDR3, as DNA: TGTGCCAGCAGCCAAGGGAACATCCAAGTGAACACTGAAGCTTTCTTT.

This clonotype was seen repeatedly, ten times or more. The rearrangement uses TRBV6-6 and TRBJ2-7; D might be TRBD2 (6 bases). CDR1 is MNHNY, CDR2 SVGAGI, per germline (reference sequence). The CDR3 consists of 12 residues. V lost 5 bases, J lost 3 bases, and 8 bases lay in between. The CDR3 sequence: CASSSGYYEQYF. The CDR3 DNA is TGTGCCAGCAGTAGCGGGTACTACGAGCAGTACTTC.

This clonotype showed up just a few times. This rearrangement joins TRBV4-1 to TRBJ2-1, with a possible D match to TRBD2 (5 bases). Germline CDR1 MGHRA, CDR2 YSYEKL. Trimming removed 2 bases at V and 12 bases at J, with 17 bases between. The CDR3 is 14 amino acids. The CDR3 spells CASSQPTSLDSQFF. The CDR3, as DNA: TGCGCCAGCAGCCAACCCACTAGTCTTGATTCGCAGTTCTTC.

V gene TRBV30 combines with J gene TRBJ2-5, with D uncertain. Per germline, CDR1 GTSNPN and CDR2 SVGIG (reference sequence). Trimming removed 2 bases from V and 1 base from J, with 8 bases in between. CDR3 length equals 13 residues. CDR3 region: CAWSRMGQETQYF. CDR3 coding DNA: TGTGCCTGGAGTAGGATGGGCCAAGAGACCCAGTACTTC. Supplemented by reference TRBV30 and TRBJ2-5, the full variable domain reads SQTIHQWPATLVQPVGSPLSLECTVEGTSNPNLYWYRQAAGRGLQLLFYSVGIGQISSEVPQNLSASRPQDRQFILSSKKLLLSDSGFYLCAWSRMGQETQYFGPGTRLLVL.

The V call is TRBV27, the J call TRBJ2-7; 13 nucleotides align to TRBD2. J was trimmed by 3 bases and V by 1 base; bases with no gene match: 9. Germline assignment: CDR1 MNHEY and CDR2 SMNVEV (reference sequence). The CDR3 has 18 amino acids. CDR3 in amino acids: CASSLFALAGGPSYEQYF. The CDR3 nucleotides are TGTGCCAGCAGTTTATTTGCACTAGCGGGAGGGCCAAGCTACGAGCAGTACTTC.

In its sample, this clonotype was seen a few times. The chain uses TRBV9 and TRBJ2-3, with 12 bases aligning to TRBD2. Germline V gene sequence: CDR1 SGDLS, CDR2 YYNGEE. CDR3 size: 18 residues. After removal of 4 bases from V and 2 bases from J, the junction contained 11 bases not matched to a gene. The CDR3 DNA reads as TGTGCCAGCAGCCCATTAGGCGCTAGCGGGAGGGTCACAGATACGCAGTATTTT. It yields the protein CASSPLGASGRVTDTQYF.

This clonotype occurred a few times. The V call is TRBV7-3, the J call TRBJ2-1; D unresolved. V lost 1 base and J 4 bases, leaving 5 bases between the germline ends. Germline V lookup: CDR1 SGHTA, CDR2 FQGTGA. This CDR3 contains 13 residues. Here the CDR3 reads CASSLNKYNEQFF. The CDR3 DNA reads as TGTGCCAGCAGCTTAAACAAGTACAATGAGCAGTTCTTC.

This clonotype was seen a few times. The CDR3, as DNA: TGTGCCAGCTCACCCCAGGAAGGGAACACTGAAGCTTTCTTT. This gives the protein CASSPQEGNTEAFF. The chain joins TRBV18 to TRBJ1-1, with D unclear. This CDR3 has 14 amino acids. Per the germline V gene, CDR1 is KGHSH and CDR2 is LQKENI. V was cut by 3 bases and J by 1 base, with 9 bases left in between.

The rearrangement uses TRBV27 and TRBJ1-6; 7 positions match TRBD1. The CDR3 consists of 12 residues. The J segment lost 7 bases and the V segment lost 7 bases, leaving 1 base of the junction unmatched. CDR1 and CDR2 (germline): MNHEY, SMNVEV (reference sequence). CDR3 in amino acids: CASTGGNSPLHF. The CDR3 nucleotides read TGTGCCAGCACAGGGGGGAATTCACCCCTCCACTTT.

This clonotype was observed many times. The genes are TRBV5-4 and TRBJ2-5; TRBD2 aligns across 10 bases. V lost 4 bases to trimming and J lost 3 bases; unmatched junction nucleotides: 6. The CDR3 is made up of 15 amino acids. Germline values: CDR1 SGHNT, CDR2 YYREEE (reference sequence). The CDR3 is CASSPGTSEEETQYF. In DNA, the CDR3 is TGTGCCAGCAGCCCCGGGACTAGCGAGGAAGAGACCCAGTACTTC.

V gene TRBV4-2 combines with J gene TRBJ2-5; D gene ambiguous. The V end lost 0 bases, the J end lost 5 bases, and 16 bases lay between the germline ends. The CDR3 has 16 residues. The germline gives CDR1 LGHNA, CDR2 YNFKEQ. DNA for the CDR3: TGTGCCAGCAGCCAAGATCTATTTTCGGGTCGGGAGACCCAGTACTTC. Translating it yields CASSQDLFSGRETQYF.

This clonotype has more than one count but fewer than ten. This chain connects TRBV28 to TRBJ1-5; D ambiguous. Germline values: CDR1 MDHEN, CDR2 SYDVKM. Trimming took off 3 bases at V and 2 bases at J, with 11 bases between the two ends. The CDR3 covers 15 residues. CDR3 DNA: TGTGCCAGCAGTTTTGTGGACTCGGGCAATCAGCCCCAGCATTTT. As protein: CASSFVDSGNQPQHF. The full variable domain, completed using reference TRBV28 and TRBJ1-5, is DVKVTQSSRYLVKRTGEKVFLECVQDMDHENMFWYRQDPGLGLRLIYFSYDVKMKEKGDIPEGYSVSREKKERFSLILESASTNQTSMYLCASSFVDSGNQPQHFGDGTRLSIL.

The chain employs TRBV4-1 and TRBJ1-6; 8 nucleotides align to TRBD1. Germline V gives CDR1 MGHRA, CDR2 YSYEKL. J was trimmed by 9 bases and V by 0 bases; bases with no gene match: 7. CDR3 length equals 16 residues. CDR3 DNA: TGCGCCAGCAGCCAAGAGCCCGGACAGGGCATTTCACCCCTCCACTTT. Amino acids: CASSQEPGQGISPLHF.

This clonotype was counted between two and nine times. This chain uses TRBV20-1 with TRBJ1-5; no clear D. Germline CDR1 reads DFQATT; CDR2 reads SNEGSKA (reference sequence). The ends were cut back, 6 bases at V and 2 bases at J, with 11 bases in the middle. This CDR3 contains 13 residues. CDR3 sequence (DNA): TGCAGTGCCGTCGGATCCGGCAATCAGCCCCAGCATTTT. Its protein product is CSAVGSGNQPQHF.

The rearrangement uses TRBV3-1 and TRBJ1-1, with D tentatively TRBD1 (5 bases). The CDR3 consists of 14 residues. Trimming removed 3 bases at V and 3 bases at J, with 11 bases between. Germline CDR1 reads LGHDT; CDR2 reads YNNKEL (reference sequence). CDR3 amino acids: CASSQAGSDTEAFF. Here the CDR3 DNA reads TGTGCCAGCAGCCAGGCAGGGAGTGACACTGAAGCTTTCTTT. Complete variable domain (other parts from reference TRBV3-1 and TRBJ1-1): DTAVSQTPKYLVTQMGNDKSIKCEQNLGHDTMYWYKQDSKKFLKIMFSYNNKELIINETVPNRFSPKSPDKAHLNLHINSLELGDSAVYFCASSQAGSDTEAFFGQGTRLTVV.

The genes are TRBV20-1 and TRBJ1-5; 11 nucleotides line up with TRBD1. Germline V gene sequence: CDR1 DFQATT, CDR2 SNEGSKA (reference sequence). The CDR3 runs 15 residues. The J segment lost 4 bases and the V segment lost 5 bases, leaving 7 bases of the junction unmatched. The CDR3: CSAQPGQGGNQPQHF. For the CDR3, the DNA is TGCAGTGCTCAACCGGGACAGGGGGGTAATCAGCCCCAGCATTTT.

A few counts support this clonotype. CDR3 sequence (DNA): TGTGCCAGTAAGGCGACAGGGGACTACGAGCAGTACTTC. Translating it yields CASKATGDYEQYF. V usage is TRBV19 and J usage is TRBJ2-7, with 8 bases that match TRBD1. Germline CDR1 LNHDA, CDR2 SQIVND (reference sequence). V lost 7 bases, J lost 3 bases, and 5 bases stayed unmatched. The CDR3 runs to 13 residues.

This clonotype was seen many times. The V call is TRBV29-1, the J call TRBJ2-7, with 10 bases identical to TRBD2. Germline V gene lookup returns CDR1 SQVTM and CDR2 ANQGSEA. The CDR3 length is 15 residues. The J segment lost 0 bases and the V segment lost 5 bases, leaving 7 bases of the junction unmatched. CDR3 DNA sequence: TGCAGCGTTAGACACGGACTAGCGGACTCCTACGAGCAGTACTTC. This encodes CSVRHGLADSYEQYF.

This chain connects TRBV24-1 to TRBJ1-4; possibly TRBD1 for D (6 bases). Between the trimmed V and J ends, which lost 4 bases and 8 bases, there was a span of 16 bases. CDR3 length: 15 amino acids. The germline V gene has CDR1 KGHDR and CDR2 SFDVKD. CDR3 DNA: TGTGCCACCAGTGACCCGACAGGAGGGGAGGAAAAACTGTTTTTT. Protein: CATSDPTGGEEKLFF.

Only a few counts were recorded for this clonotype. CDR3 nucleotide sequence: TGTGCCAGTAGTATAGATCTATCCAACACTGAAGCTTTCTTT. The encoded protein is CASSIDLSNTEAFF. The chain is built from TRBV19 and TRBJ1-1; unclear D gene. Looked up from germline, CDR1 is LNHDA and CDR2 is SQIVND (reference sequence). This CDR3 spans 14 amino acids. Trimming took 0 bases from V and 2 from J, leaving 7 bases between them. The whole variable domain, filled in from reference TRBV19 and TRBJ1-1, reads DGGITQSPKYLFRKEGQNVTLSCEQNLNHDAMYWYRQDPGQGLRLIYYSQIVNDFQKGDIAEGYSVSREKKESFPLTVTSAQKNPTAFYLCASSIDLSNTEAFFGQGTRLTVV.